This entry concerns a single T cell receptor (beta chain). Its antigen remains unidentified. The germline gives CDR1 DFQATT, CDR2 SNEGSKA (reference sequence). The length of the CDR3 is 13 residues. The V and J ends lost 0 bases and 10 bases respectively, with 16 bases between them. This record belongs to a study of post-analysis software for immune sequencing data. Study-level information: Clinical courses comprised relapsing-remitting, secondary progressive and progressive-relapsing multiple sclerosis. Findings and limits, study-wide: Patients had higher frequencies than controls of about five TRBV segments, including TRBV5-6, TRBV5-1 and TRBV20-1. The study found significantly lower normalized Chao1 diversity in multiple sclerosis patients than in controls. By F measure, samples from a shared preparation batch strongly co-clustered.

The authors incorporated unique molecular identifiers into the TCR beta cDNA libraries. Each batch of 1 to 10 million T cells produced some 450,000 cDNA molecules. Each CDR3 protein is one row after TCRdb ran MiXCR on the PCR reads. The table has 740,000 or so distinct CDR3 sequences, roughly 50% seen once. The sequencing sample was made of blood. This sequence originates from a girl aged 5-17 years with multiple sclerosis. The V gene is TRBV20-1, the J gene TRBJ2-7; D not certain. CDR3 residues: CSARDLRVNFQYF. CDR3 DNA sequence: TGCAGTGCTAGAGATCTCCGGGTGAATTTTCAGTACTTC.